These 5 T cell receptor beta chains share one sample of origin, sequenced in a study of blood T cell repertoires in COVID-19 (dated by TCRdb to the early 2020s). Libraries were prepared through the immunoSEQ multiplex PCR assay. Held by TCRdb, this immuneACCESS table contains in-frame sequences only and omits some clones. Under half of the omission traces to an unresolved V gene where checked; the cause of the rest is unknown. The sample table contains just over 250,000 clones; only one count was recorded for about 85% of them. The ten largest clones add up to approximately 3.8% of the sample. The source material was peripheral blood. The receptors derive from a man aged 60-69 years who had recovered from COVID-19.

The rearrangement joins TRBV18 to TRBJ2-7; D uncertain. Germline CDR1 reads KGHSH; CDR2 reads LQKENI. Trimming stripped 2 bases from V and 2 bases from J, with 10 bases between. The CDR3 contains 14 residues. As DNA, the CDR3 is TGTGCCAGCTCACCAGTTCTCACGGCCTACGAGCAGTACTTC. Encoded protein: CASSPVLTAYEQYF.

Comment on this clone: Additional DNA sequences in this sample encode the identical CDR3. The J gene is TRBJ2-3, the V gene TRBV18; the match to TRBD2 covers 10 bases. Germline V CDR1 and CDR2: KGHSH, LQKENI. There are 15 residues in the CDR3. Trimming took 3 bases from V and 3 from J; bases not matched to a gene: 3. The CDR3 region is CASSPLAGGTDTQYF. DNA of the CDR3: TGTGCCAGCTCACCCTTAGCGGGGGGAACAGATACGCAGTATTTT.

The J gene is TRBJ1-1, the V gene TRBV29-1; D uncertain. V was pared by 7 bases and J by 0 bases, with 9 bases between. The germline gives CDR1 SQVTM, CDR2 ANQGSEA. The CDR3 runs 12 residues. The CDR3 loop is CSGGRMNTEAFF. The CDR3 region has the DNA TGCAGCGGTGGCAGGATGAACACTGAAGCTTTCTTT.

The J gene is TRBJ1-2, the V gene TRBV6-5, with TRBD1 identical over 7 bases. CDR3 length: 14 residues. Germline V lookup: CDR1 MNHEY, CDR2 SVGAGI. The V gene end was trimmed by 6 bases and the J gene end by 7 bases; junction bases not matched to a gene: 11. The CDR3 DNA follows: TGTGCCAGCAGCCGGAAGACAGGGATGTCTGGCTACACCTTC. It translates to CASSRKTGMSGYTF.

The chain joins TRBV2 to TRBJ2-4, with 10 nucleotides matching TRBD1. CDR3 length: 14 residues. CDR1 is SNHLY, CDR2 FYNNEI, per germline. The V segment lost 6 bases and the J segment 6 bases; nucleotides outside the gene matches: 5. CDR3 region: CASRGDRGGNIQYF. The CDR3 DNA reads TGTGCCAGCAGGGGGGACAGGGGCGGAAACATTCAGTACTTC.